This entry is about one T cell receptor (beta chain). This CDR3 contains 14 residues. The germline CDR1 and CDR2 sequences are SGHRS and YFSETQ. Between the trimmed V and J ends, which lost 1 base and 2 bases, there was a span of 7 bases. Sequencing used immunoSEQ multiplex PCR; TCRdb keeps in-frame clones, though not all of them. The sample holds some 45,000 clones, 80% to 90% seen once. These data belong to a study of blood T cell repertoires in COVID-19. The sequenced sample consisted of peripheral blood. The source of this sequence is a human donor with active COVID-19. The donor label of this sample is uncertain. V is TRBV5-1 and J is TRBJ1-5, with D unresolved. This CDR3 reads CASSLTVGNQPQHF. The CDR3 nucleotides read TGCGCCAGCAGCTTGACGGTGGGCAATCAGCCCCAGCATTTT. The variable domain in full, completed from reference TRBV5-1 and TRBJ1-5, reads KAGVTQTPRYLIKTRGQQVTLSCSPISGHRSVSWYQQTPGQGLQFLFEYFSETQRNKGNFPGRFSGRQFSNSRSEMNVSTLELGDSALYLCASSLTVGNQPQHFGDGTRLSIL.